Listed here are 19 T cell receptor beta chains from one sample, sequenced in a study of identifying expanded T cells in peripheral blood. The table came from immunoSEQ multiplex PCR; TCRdb's copy has only in-frame clones and leaves some out. The sample carries 85,000 to 100,000 clones, about 87% recorded once. The sequenced material came from blood. These receptors all stem from a person aged 18-69 years in good health.

The V and J genes are TRBV18 and TRBJ2-7; 9 bases line up with TRBD2. V lost 3 bases, J lost 2 bases, and 5 bases stayed unmatched. Germline V gives CDR1 KGHSH, CDR2 LQKENI. The CDR3 loop spans 15 amino acids. The DNA of the CDR3 is TGTGCCAGCTCACCGGCTAGCGGGAACCCCTACGAGCAGTACTTC. This encodes CASSPASGNPYEQYF.

This clone was seen a few times. The chain is built from TRBV2 and TRBJ2-5; TRBD2 aligns across 9 bases. This CDR3 spans 19 amino acids. Losses at the gene ends were 8 bases for V and 3 bases for J; bases not matched to a gene: 22. Per the germline V gene, CDR1 is SNHLY and CDR2 is FYNNEI. The CDR3 region is CASVAPWLKVAGEKETQYF. The DNA of the CDR3 is TGTGCCAGCGTCGCCCCTTGGCTTAAGGTAGCGGGGGAGAAAGAGACCCAGTACTTC.

This chain joins TRBV6-5 and TRBJ2-5; D is uncertain. CDR1 and CDR2 (germline): MNHEY, SVGAGI. The CDR3 covers 13 residues. V was pared by 2 bases and J by 5 bases, with 9 bases between. DNA for the CDR3: TGTGCCAGCAGTTACCCCGGCCGGGAGACCCAGTACTTC. This translates into CASSYPGRETQYF.

This sequence joins TRBV29-1 and TRBJ2-7, with 12 bases lining up with TRBD2. Germline V gene lookup returns CDR1 SQVTM and CDR2 ANQGSEA. Trimming cost V 2 bases and J 3 bases; bases outside gene matches: 8. This CDR3 has 16 amino acids. The CDR3 is CSVEQYRTSGIYEQYF. The CDR3 DNA is TGCAGCGTTGAACAGTATAGGACTAGCGGGATCTACGAGCAGTACTTC.

The chain links TRBV4-3 to TRBJ2-2, with no clear D. The germline V and J ends were trimmed by 4 bases and 4 bases, with 10 bases remaining between them. The CDR3 runs to 14 residues. The germline V gene has CDR1 LGHNA and CDR2 YSLEER. CDR3 DNA sequence: TGCGCCAGCAGCCTGTCCAGGAGCACCGGGGAGCTGTTTTTT. As protein: CASSLSRSTGELFF.

The chain uses TRBV7-2 and TRBJ1-1, with D unresolved. The V end was cut by 2 bases, the J end by 0 bases, with 10 bases between. The germline V gene has CDR1 SGHTA and CDR2 FQGNSA. The CDR3 loop spans 15 amino acids. This CDR3 reads CASSLLGSMNTEAFF. The CDR3 DNA follows: TGTGCCAGCAGCTTACTCGGTTCAATGAACACTGAAGCTTTCTTT.

The chain combines TRBV11-2 with TRBJ1-4; 11 bases match TRBD1. CDR1 and CDR2 from the germline V gene are SGHAT and FQNNGV. This CDR3 contains 16 residues. V shed 4 bases and J 8 bases; nucleotides not matched to a gene: 9. CDR3 in DNA: TGTGCCAGCAGCTCATCCGGGACAGGGGGTCTGGAAAAACTGTTTTTT. This sequence encodes CASSSSGTGGLEKLFF. Together with reference TRBV11-2 and TRBJ1-4, the CDR3 gives the full variable domain: EAGVAQSPRYKIIEKRQSVAFWCNPISGHATLYWYQQILGQGPKLLIQFQNNGVVDDSQLPKDRFSAERLKGVDSTLKIQPAKLEDSAVYLCASSSSGTGGLEKLFFGSGTQLSVL.

The sample holds one count of this clone. This chain joins TRBV27 and TRBJ2-3; the D is unclear. The CDR3 sequence is 13 residues long. Germline-derived CDR1 and CDR2 are MNHEY and SMNVEV (reference sequence). Trimming took 6 bases from V and 6 from J, leaving 13 bases between them. CDR3: CASSHEPTDTQYF. The CDR3 DNA sequence: TGTGCCAGCAGCCACGAGCCCACGGATACGCAGTATTTT.

The chain has TRBV14 and TRBJ1-6, with D maybe TRBD1 (5 bases). From germline, CDR1 is SGHDN and CDR2 FVKESK. Trimming cost V 1 base and J 7 bases, with 14 bases left between them. The CDR3 has 16 amino acids. CDR3 sequence: CASSQVAGPGNSPLHF. In DNA, the CDR3 is TGTGCCAGCAGCCAAGTTGCAGGGCCGGGGAATTCACCCCTCCACTTT. The full variable domain, in which reference TRBV14 and TRBJ1-6 provide the parts outside the CDR3, is EAGVTQFPSHSVIEKGQTVTLRCDPISGHDNLYWYRRVMGKEIKFLLHFVKESKQDESGMPNNRFLAERTGGTYSTLKVQPAELEDSGVYFCASSQVAGPGNSPLHFGNGTRLTVT.

The rearrangement joins TRBV6-1 to TRBJ2-7; either TRBD1 or TRBD2 may supply D (5 bases each). This CDR3 spans 14 amino acids. V lost 0 bases and J 5 bases, leaving 11 bases between the germline ends. Per the germline V gene, CDR1 is MNHNS and CDR2 is SASEGT. The CDR3 DNA follows: TGTGCCAGCAGTGAAGCGGGGGAGATCCACGAGCAGTACTTC. This sequence encodes CASSEAGEIHEQYF.

The rearrangement uses TRBV2 and TRBJ2-2; D gene unclear. V lost 4 bases, J lost 3 bases, and 12 bases lay in between. The germline V gene encodes CDR1 SNHLY and CDR2 FYNNEI. The CDR3 spans 15 residues. CDR3 nucleotides: TGTGCCAGCAGTGTCTCCGGAGAAGACACCGGGGAGCTGTTTTTT. Protein sequence: CASSVSGEDTGELFF.

This clone was seen only once. The chain is built from TRBV4-1 and TRBJ1-5; D gene unclear. This CDR3 is 17 amino acids long. Trimming removed 0 bases at V and 0 bases at J, with 12 bases between. Germline CDR1 reads MGHRA; CDR2 reads YSYEKL. CDR3 nucleotide sequence: TGCGCCAGCAGCCAAGATAGGCCAGATAATAGCAATCAGCCCCAGCATTTT. Amino acid sequence: CASSQDRPDNSNQPQHF.

V is TRBV9 and J is TRBJ2-6; the D is unclear. The V and J ends lost 1 base and 2 bases respectively, with 7 bases between them. The CDR3 has 15 amino acids. Germline CDR1 is SGDLS and CDR2 is YYNGEE. The CDR3 here is CASSVNPTGANVLTF. The CDR3 DNA sequence: TGTGCCAGCAGCGTAAATCCGACTGGGGCCAACGTCCTGACTTTC.

The chain links TRBV9 to TRBJ2-5; 9 bases align to TRBD2. The CDR3 consists of 16 residues. The trim removed 0 bases at V and 5 bases at J, leaving 8 bases unmatched. The germline V gene encodes CDR1 SGDLS and CDR2 YYNGEE. The CDR3 reads CASSVALAGPGETQYF. The DNA of the CDR3 is TGTGCCAGCAGCGTAGCACTAGCGGGTCCAGGGGAGACCCAGTACTTC. Looking up the rest from reference TRBV9 and TRBJ2-5 gives the full variable domain: DSGVTQTPKHLITATGQRVTLRCSPRSGDLSVYWYQQSLDQGLQFLIQYYNGEERAKGNILERFSAQQFPDLHSELNLSSLELGDSALYFCASSVALAGPGETQYFGPGTRLLVL.

With respect to this clone: One junction end disagrees with the germline gene, perhaps due to a read error. Distinct nucleotide sequences in the sample also encode this CDR3. This chain joins TRBV2 and TRBJ1-1; D not certain. Germline CDR1 is SNHLY and CDR2 is FYNNEI. The CDR3 has 11 amino acids. CDR3 in DNA: TGTGCTAGCAGTCAGCGACGAGAAGCTTTCTTT. Amino acids: CASSQRREAFF.

This chain links TRBV19 with TRBJ2-1; 11 nucleotides line up with TRBD2. CDR1 is LNHDA and CDR2 is SQIVND in the germline V gene (reference sequence). Losses at the gene ends were 4 bases for V and 10 bases for J; bases not matched to a gene: 15. The CDR3 has 17 residues. As DNA, the CDR3 is TGTGCCAGTAGTAACCCTCTACTAGCGGGAGTTCACAGGGAGCAGTTCTTC. Translating it yields CASSNPLLAGVHREQFF.

This chain's CDR3 is CASSPLGQGATGELFF. The CDR3 DNA is TGTGCCAGCTCACCACTGGGACAGGGGGCCACCGGGGAGCTGTTTTTT. This rearrangement joins TRBV18 to TRBJ2-2, with 12 bases that match TRBD1. The germline V gene encodes CDR1 KGHSH and CDR2 LQKENI. The length of the CDR3 is 16 residues. V shed 1 base and J 4 bases; nucleotides not matched to a gene: 1.

V and J are TRBV7-3 and TRBJ1-2; D is uncertain. The V end was cut by 2 bases, the J end by 10 bases, with 5 bases between. The CDR3 has 10 amino acids. From germline, CDR1 is SGHTA and CDR2 FQGTGA. The CDR3 nucleotides are TGTGCCAGCAGCTTAGGGGTCTACACCTTC. Residues: CASSLGVYTF.

A single count supports this clone. The chain carries TRBV30 and TRBJ2-3; the D is unclear. Germline-derived CDR1 and CDR2 are GTSNPN and SVGIG (reference sequence). The CDR3 contains 12 residues. Trimming stripped 0 bases from V and 4 bases from J, with 5 bases between. Here the CDR3 DNA reads TGTGCCTGGAGTGTACTCCCAGATACGCAGTATTTT. Translating it yields CAWSVLPDTQYF.